The clone carrying this T cell receptor (beta chain) was seen once. Its antigen is as yet unknown. In the PCR, 60 Vbeta and 13 Jbeta primers were used. The data were produced by immunoSEQ multiplex PCR, yet TCRdb's version contains in-frame clones alone and is incomplete. The data contain about 180,000 clones, roughly 84% of them seen just once; the ten biggest clones take up 1%. These data are taken from a study of cytomegalovirus exposure and HLA in healthy donors. General study results and limits: A missense DCLRE1C variant was associated with V- and J-gene trimming of TCR beta chains in a later analysis, and an independent cohort replicated the association. Accurate HLA-A and HLA-B prediction from TCR beta sequences was reported for most subjects. Researchers reported in a later analysis that common viral pathogens appeared linked to several top clusters. Accounts indicate the classifier identified cytomegalovirus status with strong specificity and sensitivity.

This receptor was obtained from a man under 40 in good health and CMV-seronegative. What was sequenced was PBMCs.

The CDR3 region has the DNA TGTGCCAGCAGCCTATCGGGACTAGCGGCCGGGGGGTACCAAGAGACCCAGTACTTC. Amino acids: CASSLSGLAAGGYQETQYF. The rearrangement links TRBV5-6 to TRBJ2-5; 11 bases line up with TRBD2. Trimming at V came to 4 bases and at J to 0 bases, leaving 14 bases not matched to a gene. Germline CDR1 SGHDT, CDR2 YYEEEE. This CDR3 comprises 19 residues.